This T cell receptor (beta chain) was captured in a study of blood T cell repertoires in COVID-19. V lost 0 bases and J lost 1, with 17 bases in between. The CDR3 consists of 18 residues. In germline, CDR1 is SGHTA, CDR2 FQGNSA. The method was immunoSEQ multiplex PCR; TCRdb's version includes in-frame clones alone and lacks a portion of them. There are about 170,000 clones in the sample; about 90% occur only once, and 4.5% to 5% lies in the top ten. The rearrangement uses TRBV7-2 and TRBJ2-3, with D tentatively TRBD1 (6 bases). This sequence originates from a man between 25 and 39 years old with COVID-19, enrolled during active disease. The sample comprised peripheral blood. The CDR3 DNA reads TGTGCCAGCAGCTTAGCTTCGGTGGGGGCCTTTGGCACAGATACGCAGTATTTT. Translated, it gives CASSLASVGAFGTDTQYF.